This is a list of T cell receptor beta chains from one sample in a study of T cell changes during pregnancy in multiple sclerosis. TCRdb's table, derived via immunoSEQ multiplex PCR, lists solely in-frame clones and lacks some. The sample lists under 100,000 clones; approximately 89% were seen once. The input for sequencing was peripheral blood, taken in the first trimester of pregnancy. Source of these receptors: a female donor in good health, enrolled as a control in a pregnancy study. Both conserved end residues are part of each CDR3. The D gene is left open where the match is weak. Rows give clone size only sometimes, using once, few, many, or a class for an expanded clone.

d_call: TRBD1; j_call: TRBJ1-1; v_call: TRBV7-2; clone_size: -; cdr3_aa: CASSFKEQGGNTEAFF; cdr3_nt: TGTGCCAGCAGCTTCAAAGAACAGGGGGGGAACACTGAAGCTTTCTTT
d_call: -; j_call: TRBJ2-3; v_call: TRBV9; clone_size: once; cdr3_aa: CASSVEGTSYADTQYF; cdr3_nt: TGTGCCAGCAGCGTAGAAGGGACAAGCTACGCAGATACGCAGTATTTT
d_call: -; j_call: TRBJ1-5; v_call: TRBV4-3; clone_size: -; cdr3_aa: CASSPEAWQPQHF; cdr3_nt: TGCGCCAGCAGCCCAGAGGCCTGGCAGCCCCAGCATTTT
d_call: -; j_call: TRBJ1-1; v_call: TRBV5-6; clone_size: -; cdr3_aa: CASSSLRGMNTEAFF; cdr3_nt: TGTGCCAGCAGCTCTCTTCGCGGCATGAACACTGAAGCTTTCTTT
d_call: -; j_call: TRBJ2-3; v_call: TRBV7-2; clone_size: -; cdr3_aa: CASSLLGRDTQYF; cdr3_nt: TGTGCCAGCAGCTTACTGGGCCGAGATACGCAGTATTTT
d_call: TRBD1; j_call: TRBJ1-2; v_call: TRBV5-6; clone_size: -; cdr3_aa: CASSPEGASNYGYTF; cdr3_nt: TGTGCCAGCAGCCCGGAGGGGGCGAGTAACTATGGCTACACCTTC
d_call: TRBD1; j_call: TRBJ2-7; v_call: TRBV5-1; clone_size: -; cdr3_aa: CASSRTGAYEQYF; cdr3_nt: TGCGCCAGCAGCAGGACAGGGGCCTACGAGCAGTACTTC
d_call: -; j_call: TRBJ1-4; v_call: TRBV6-5; clone_size: -; cdr3_aa: CASSGLGEKLFF; cdr3_nt: TGTGCCAGCAGTGGACTTGGTGAAAAACTGTTTTTT
d_call: -; j_call: TRBJ1-1; v_call: TRBV29-1; clone_size: -; cdr3_aa: CSGGGQGTEAFF; cdr3_nt: TGCAGCGGCGGGGGGCAGGGCACTGAAGCTTTCTTT
d_call: -; j_call: TRBJ1-2; v_call: TRBV14; clone_size: once; cdr3_aa: CASSQQGSGYGYTF; cdr3_nt: TGTGCCAGCAGCCAACAGGGGTCGGGGTATGGCTACACCTTC
d_call: TRBD1; j_call: TRBJ1-1; v_call: TRBV6-1; clone_size: -; cdr3_aa: CASSDRTGGNTEAFF; cdr3_nt: TGTGCCAGCAGTGATAGAACAGGGGGCAACACTGAAGCTTTCTTT
d_call: -; j_call: TRBJ2-1; v_call: TRBV7-2; clone_size: -; cdr3_aa: CASSLGSSYNEQFF; cdr3_nt: TGTGCCAGCAGCTTAGGGAGCTCCTACAATGAGCAGTTCTTC
d_call: -; j_call: TRBJ2-7; v_call: TRBV19; clone_size: -; cdr3_aa: CASSPGSYEQYF; cdr3_nt: TGTGCCAGTAGTCCGGGCTCCTACGAGCAGTACTTC
d_call: -; j_call: TRBJ1-2; v_call: TRBV7-9; clone_size: -; cdr3_aa: CASSLQLWGDGYTF; cdr3_nt: TGTGCCAGCAGCTTACAATTGTGGGGGGATGGCTACACCTTC
d_call: -; j_call: TRBJ2-7; v_call: TRBV11-3; clone_size: once; cdr3_aa: CASSFGSGYEQYF; cdr3_nt: TGTGCCAGCAGTTTTGGTTCGGGCTACGAGCAGTACTTC
d_call: TRBD1; j_call: TRBJ1-2; v_call: TRBV5-3; clone_size: -; cdr3_aa: CARSPTGYVRGYTF; cdr3_nt: TGTGCCAGAAGCCCGACAGGGTACGTAAGGGGCTACACCTTC
d_call: -; j_call: TRBJ2-3; v_call: TRBV7-9; clone_size: -; cdr3_aa: CASSLGLSTDTQYF; cdr3_nt: TGTGCCAGCAGCCTCGGACTGAGCACAGATACGCAGTATTTT
d_call: -; j_call: TRBJ1-2; v_call: TRBV14; clone_size: -; cdr3_aa: CASSQDGPSYGYTF; cdr3_nt: TGTGCCAGCAGCCAAGATGGGCCGAGTTATGGCTACACCTTC
d_call: -; j_call: TRBJ1-6; v_call: TRBV7-6; clone_size: -; cdr3_aa: CASSSRGSYNSPLHF; cdr3_nt: TGTGCCAGCAGCTCACGGGGTTCCTATAATTCACCCCTCCACTTT
d_call: -; j_call: TRBJ1-1; v_call: TRBV28; clone_size: -; cdr3_aa: CASTGDTEAFF; cdr3_nt: TGTGCCAGCACAGGTGACACTGAAGCTTTCTTT
d_call: -; j_call: TRBJ2-1; v_call: TRBV5-1; clone_size: once; cdr3_aa: CASSGGRSSYNEQFF; cdr3_nt: TGCGCCAGCAGCGGAGGCCGGAGCTCCTACAATGAGCAGTTCTTC
d_call: -; j_call: TRBJ1-1; v_call: TRBV2; clone_size: -; cdr3_aa: CASSEREGTEAFF; cdr3_nt: TGTGCCAGCAGTGAAAGGGAGGGCACTGAAGCTTTCTTT
d_call: TRBD1; j_call: TRBJ2-2; v_call: TRBV19; clone_size: -; cdr3_aa: CASTGQGTTGELFF; cdr3_nt: TGTGCCAGTACGGGACAGGGCACTACCGGGGAGCTGTTTTTT
d_call: -; j_call: TRBJ2-1; v_call: TRBV12-5; clone_size: -; cdr3_aa: CASGPGMVEYNEQFF; cdr3_nt: TGTGCTAGTGGTCCGGGGATGGTTGAATACAATGAGCAGTTCTTC
d_call: -; j_call: TRBJ2-5; v_call: TRBV27; clone_size: -; cdr3_aa: CASGQRGETQYF; cdr3_nt: TGTGCCAGCGGCCAACGAGGGGAGACCCAGTACTTC
d_call: -; j_call: TRBJ1-3; v_call: TRBV30; clone_size: -; cdr3_aa: CAWSPSVVSGNTIYF; cdr3_nt: TGTGCCTGGAGTCCCTCAGTCGTCTCTGGAAACACCATATATTTT
d_call: TRBD1; j_call: TRBJ1-6; v_call: TRBV2; clone_size: -; cdr3_aa: CASSIRDRGLSPLHF; cdr3_nt: TGTGCCAGCAGTATCCGGGACAGGGGTCTCTCACCCCTCCACTTT
d_call: TRBD1; j_call: TRBJ2-7; v_call: TRBV15; clone_size: -; cdr3_aa: CATRDRGSNEQYF; cdr3_nt: TGTGCCACCAGGGACAGGGGTAGCAACGAGCAGTACTTC
d_call: -; j_call: TRBJ1-2; v_call: TRBV19; clone_size: -; cdr3_aa: CASTVTGPYGYTF; cdr3_nt: TGTGCCAGTACGGTAACAGGGCCCTATGGCTACACCTTC
d_call: TRBD1; j_call: TRBJ2-2; v_call: TRBV2; clone_size: -; cdr3_aa: CASSLTGTENTGELFF; cdr3_nt: TGTGCCAGCAGTCTTACCGGGACAGAGAACACCGGGGAGCTGTTTTTT
d_call: -; j_call: TRBJ1-6; v_call: TRBV28; clone_size: -; cdr3_aa: CASRGEEGGSNSPLHF; cdr3_nt: TGTGCCAGCAGAGGAGAAGAGGGTGGTTCGAATTCACCCCTCCACTTT
d_call: -; j_call: TRBJ1-3; v_call: TRBV5-4; clone_size: -; cdr3_aa: CASSSRLGSGNTIYF; cdr3_nt: TGTGCCAGCAGCTCGCGGCTGGGCTCTGGAAACACCATATATTTT